A single sample is the source of the 28 T cell receptor beta chains below, sequenced in a study of T-cell memory formation after mild COVID-19. One entry per CDR3 protein results from TCRdb running MiXCR on the 5' RACE reads. The sample consists of fewer than 400,000 distinct CDR3 sequences, approximately 13% of them appearing once. Sequenced input: PBMCs or a T cell subset sorted from them (not recorded which). Receptors were obtained from a man between 18 and 35 years old who had mild COVID-19 (a few samples of this study predate the infection). Cell type and time point are not known.

The DNA for the CDR3 is TGCAGTGCCTACTCCGGGAGGGATGGCTACACCTTC. Its protein product is CSAYSGRDGYTF. The V and J genes are TRBV20-1 and TRBJ1-2; unclear D gene. CDR1 is DFQATT, CDR2 SNEGSKA, per germline (reference sequence). The CDR3 sequence is 12 residues long. Trimming removed 6 bases from V and 6 bases from J, with 14 bases in between.

V and J are TRBV20-1 and TRBJ2-5; tentatively, D is TRBD2 (5 bases). The CDR3 sequence is 14 residues long. V lost 2 bases and J lost 2, with 12 bases in between. Germline V gene lookup returns CDR1 DFQATT and CDR2 SNEGSKA (reference sequence). The CDR3 sequence is CSARLGLAQETQYF. In DNA, the CDR3 is TGCAGTGCTAGACTCGGACTGGCTCAAGAGACCCAGTACTTC.

Points on this clonotype: Since a much larger clone is just one base distant, this may be a read error. The rearrangement uses TRBV5-1 and TRBJ1-2, with D perhaps matching TRBD1 (6 bases). Germline CDR1 and CDR2: SGHRS and YFSETQ. The ends were cut back, 4 bases at V and 5 bases at J, with 15 bases in the middle. The CDR3 covers 14 residues. This chain's CDR3 is CASSDLDSSYGYTF. In DNA form, the CDR3 reads TGCGCCAGCAGCGACTTGGACAGCTCATATGGCTACACCTTC.

A few counts support this clonotype. The chain has TRBV6-5 and TRBJ1-3; D not certain. The germline V and J ends were trimmed by 2 bases and 0 bases, with 11 bases remaining between them. There are 16 residues in the CDR3. Looked up from germline, CDR1 is MNHEY and CDR2 is SVGAGI. The CDR3 coding sequence is TGTGCCAGCAGTTACGGGGAGGCCCGCTCTGGAAACACCATATATTTT. Translating gives CASSYGEARSGNTIYF.

There are a few counts of this clonotype. The chain is built from TRBV3-1 and TRBJ2-1; 9 bases are shared with TRBD1. With V trimmed by 3 bases and J by 3 bases, 3 bases remained unmatched. Per the germline V gene, CDR1 is LGHDT and CDR2 is YNNKEL (reference sequence). The length of the CDR3 is 15 residues. In DNA, the CDR3 is TGTGCCAGCAGCCATGGGGACAGGGACTACAATGAGCAGTTCTTC. Its protein is CASSHGDRDYNEQFF.

This chain connects TRBV5-6 to TRBJ2-3; D gene ambiguous. The CDR3 is 16 residues long. Trimming cost V 3 bases and J 3 bases, with 17 bases left between them. Germline V gives CDR1 SGHDT, CDR2 YYEEEE. The CDR3 spells CASSYAGYGATDTQYF. Written as DNA, the CDR3 is TGTGCCAGCAGCTATGCCGGTTACGGTGCAACAGATACGCAGTATTTT.

The CDR3 loop is CASSYSGQGTNEKLFF. CDR3 DNA sequence: TGTGCCAGCAGTTACTCGGGACAGGGAACTAATGAAAAACTGTTTTTT. The chain combines TRBV6-5 with TRBJ1-4; 9 bases map to TRBD1. CDR3 length equals 16 residues. J gave up 1 base and V 0 bases, and 0 bases lay outside the gene matches. Germline V gene data show CDR1 as MNHEY and CDR2 as SVGAGI.

The chain has TRBV7-9 and TRBJ1-5; 7 bases are shared with TRBD1. Germline V gene sequence: CDR1 SEHNR, CDR2 FQNEAQ (reference sequence). V lost 1 base to trimming and J lost 4 bases; unmatched junction nucleotides: 13. The CDR3 sequence is 18 residues long. Here the CDR3 reads CASSLVGGPTGYNQPQHF. CDR3 DNA sequence: TGTGCCAGCAGCTTAGTTGGGGGGCCGACAGGGTATAATCAGCCCCAGCATTTT.

The chain couples TRBV7-6 to TRBJ2-7; D could derive from TRBD1 or TRBD2 (5 bases each). The CDR3 runs to 13 residues. The germline CDR1 and CDR2 sequences are SGHVS and FNYEAQ. Trimming removed 5 bases from V and 5 bases from J, with 13 bases in between. The CDR3 region is CASSGVGEHEQYF. The CDR3 DNA follows: TGTGCCAGCAGCGGGGTGGGGGAGCACGAGCAGTACTTC.

This clonotype was seen ten or more times. The chain uses TRBV5-4 and TRBJ2-2; 10 bases are a match to TRBD1. V trimming: 3 bases; J trimming: 3 bases; junction bases outside the gene matches: 2. Germline V gives CDR1 SGHNT, CDR2 YYREEE (reference sequence). The CDR3 is made up of 15 amino acids. CDR3 sequence (DNA): TGTGCCAGCAGCTCCGGGACAGGGGACACCGGGGAGCTGTTTTTT. This gives the protein CASSSGTGDTGELFF.

The chain employs TRBV11-1 and TRBJ2-5, with D perhaps matching TRBD1 or TRBD2 (5 bases each). Germline CDR1 SGHAT, CDR2 FQDESV (reference sequence). CDR3 length: 15 amino acids. V was pared by 6 bases and J by 5 bases, with 19 bases between. The CDR3 region has the DNA TGTGCCAGCAGTGCCGGGACCTTAGGTGGGGAGACCCAGTACTTC. Translated: CASSAGTLGGETQYF.

The chain couples TRBV18 to TRBJ2-5; a possible D gene is TRBD1 (5 bases). The CDR3 sequence is 15 residues long. CDR1 KGHSH and CDR2 LQKENI come from the germline V gene. V was shortened by 5 bases and J by 2 bases, with 15 bases between the two germline ends. Written as DNA, the CDR3 is TGTGCCAGCTCAAGGGGTCTACTGGCACAAGAGACCCAGTACTTC. This translates into CASSRGLLAQETQYF.

As for this clonotype: This may stem from a read error, because a much larger clone lies one nucleotide away. This rearrangement joins TRBV3-1 to TRBJ1-1; no definite D call. CDR3 length: 14 residues. V was trimmed by 0 bases and J by 3 bases, leaving 8 bases between them. Germline V gene lookup returns CDR1 LGHDT and CDR2 YNNKEL (reference sequence). CDR3 nucleotides: TGTGCCAGCAGCCAAGATGGGGTTTACACTGAAGCTTTCTTT. This translates into CASSQDGVYTEAFF.

J is TRBJ1-1 and V is TRBV29-1; no clear D gene. CDR1 SQVTM and CDR2 ANQGSEA come from the germline V gene. This CDR3 region has 13 residues. V shed 4 bases and J shed 6 bases, with 15 bases lying between them. Written as DNA, the CDR3 is TGCAGCGTTGTTGCTCGAGGGTCCTCTGAAGCTTTCTTT. Translated: CSVVARGSSEAFF.

This sequence joins TRBV6-2 or TRBV6-3 and TRBJ1-6; D not resolved. Germline V lookup: CDR1 MNHEY, CDR2 SVGEGT. Trimming cost V 5 bases and J 10 bases, with 12 bases left between them. This CDR3 spans 13 amino acids. CDR3 amino acids: CASSERTNSPLHF. CDR3 coding DNA: TGTGCCAGCAGTGAACGGACGAACTCACCCCTCCACTTT.

This clonotype was counted only a few times. The CDR3 reads CASSLGQGRTEAFF. The CDR3 region has the DNA TGTGCCAGCAGCTTGGGGCAGGGTAGGACTGAAGCTTTCTTT. V and J are TRBV5-8 and TRBJ1-1; the D gene is possibly TRBD1 (5 bases). Trimming pared 0 bases from V and 5 bases from J, leaving 11 bases between. The germline CDR1 and CDR2 sequences are SGHTS and YDEGEE. This CDR3 spans 14 amino acids.

This clonotype was recorded at least ten times. The V call is TRBV5-1, the J call TRBJ1-1, with 8 bases aligning to TRBD1. Trimming took 2 bases from V and 7 from J; bases not matched to a gene: 7. Germline values: CDR1 SGHRS, CDR2 YFSETQ. The CDR3 runs 14 residues. CDR3 protein: CASSLGQGVGEAFF. CDR3 DNA sequence: TGCGCCAGCAGCTTAGGACAGGGTGTTGGTGAAGCTTTCTTT.

This clonotype was seen only a few times. The chain uses TRBV7-2 and TRBJ1-5, with 7 bases matching TRBD1. Trimming removed 6 bases from V and 3 bases from J; junction bases left unmatched: 8. CDR3 length equals 15 residues. The germline V gene encodes CDR1 SGHTA and CDR2 FQGNSA. The CDR3 DNA reads TGTGCCAGCAGACAGGGGATCGGGGTCAATCAGCCCCAGCATTTT. Residues: CASRQGIGVNQPQHF. Full variable domain (remainder filled in from reference TRBV7-2 and TRBJ1-5): GAGVSQSPSNKVTEKGKDVELRCDPISGHTALYWYRQSLGQGLEFLIYFQGNSAPDKSGLPSDRFSAERTGGSVSTLTIQRTQQEDSAVYLCASRQGIGVNQPQHFGDGTRLSIL.

This chain connects TRBV7-2 to TRBJ2-5, with 8 bases lining up with TRBD2. J was trimmed by 4 bases and V by 1 base; bases with no gene match: 5. CDR1 is SGHTA, CDR2 FQGNSA, per germline. The CDR3 extends over 15 amino acids. The CDR3 here is CASSLDPAGVETQYF. The CDR3 DNA is TGTGCCAGCAGCTTAGATCCAGCGGGGGTAGAGACCCAGTACTTC.

This clonotype was seen more than once but under ten times. V is TRBV4-3 and J is TRBJ2-3; TRBD2 is a possible D gene (6 bases). V lost 0 bases and J 3 bases, leaving 10 bases between the germline ends. The germline V gene has CDR1 LGHNA and CDR2 YSLEER. The CDR3 loop spans 15 amino acids. The CDR3, as DNA: TGCGCCAGCAGCCAAGACCCAGGGACTACAGATACGCAGTATTTT. The encoded protein is CASSQDPGTTDTQYF.

This clonotype was recorded many times. The CDR3 DNA is TGTGCCAGCAGCTTAATCGGGGGCGACGCTTTCTTT. Its protein product is CASSLIGGDAFF. V usage is TRBV7-2 and J usage is TRBJ1-1, with D tentatively TRBD1 (6 bases). The V and J ends lost 2 bases and 11 bases respectively, with 12 bases between them. The CDR3 extends over 12 amino acids. The germline CDR1 and CDR2 sequences are SGHTA and FQGNSA.

The chain links TRBV29-1 to TRBJ2-5; TRBD2 aligns across 8 bases. With 1 base clipped from V and 5 bases from J, the junction kept 6 bases outside the gene matches. Per germline, CDR1 SQVTM and CDR2 ANQGSEA. The CDR3 runs to 14 residues. The CDR3 DNA follows: TGCAGCGTTGAAGCCCGGGGGGGCGGTGAGACCCAGTACTTC. Protein product: CSVEARGGGETQYF.

The V gene is TRBV20-1, the J gene TRBJ1-2; tentatively, D is TRBD1 (5 bases). Germline CDR1 and CDR2: DFQATT and SNEGSKA (reference sequence). V shed 1 base and J shed 6 bases, with 24 bases lying between them. CDR3 length equals 17 residues. This CDR3 is CSARVLRPGPGVDGYTF. CDR3 nucleotide sequence: TGCAGTGCTAGAGTCTTGCGACCAGGCCCGGGGGTAGATGGCTACACCTTC.

This clonotype was recorded only once. This may stem from a read error, because a much larger clone lies one nucleotide away. CDR3 bases: TGTGCCAGCTGCGTAGGAGAGACCCAGTACTTC. This codes for CASCVGETQYF. V and J are TRBV2 and TRBJ2-5; D is unresolved. The V and J ends lost 8 bases and 4 bases respectively, with 8 bases between them. The CDR3 consists of 11 residues. CDR1 is SNHLY, CDR2 FYNNEI, per germline.

The V gene is TRBV29-1, the J gene TRBJ2-2; D may be TRBD1 or TRBD2 (5 bases each). V was trimmed by 1 base and J by 4 bases, leaving 16 bases between them. The CDR3 consists of 16 residues. CDR1 and CDR2 (germline): SQVTM, ANQGSEA. The CDR3 DNA reads TGCAGCGTTGAAGTTCCGGGGCGAGAGGGCACCGGGGAGCTGTTTTTT. Protein sequence: CSVEVPGREGTGELFF.

This clonotype has only a few counts. The chain recombines TRBV7-9 with TRBJ1-5; no clear D. Germline V gene lookup returns CDR1 SEHNR and CDR2 FQNEAQ (reference sequence). The CDR3 extends over 14 amino acids. Between the trimmed V and J ends, which lost 5 bases and 4 bases, there was a span of 12 bases. CDR3 protein: CASSPLGNNQPQHF. CDR3 DNA: TGTGCCAGCAGCCCATTGGGGAATAATCAGCCCCAGCATTTT. The entire variable domain, with the rest obtained from reference TRBV7-9 and TRBJ1-5, is as follows: DTGVSQNPRHKITKRGQNVTFRCDPISEHNRLYWYRQTLGQGPEFLTYFQNEAQLEKSRLLSDRFSAERPKGSFSTLEIQRTEQGDSAMYLCASSPLGNNQPQHFGDGTRLSIL.

The CDR3 region has the DNA TGTGCCAGCAGCCCCAAGACTAGCGGGGGGGGTGATGAGCAGTTCTTC. This encodes CASSPKTSGGGDEQFF. The chain couples TRBV11-2 to TRBJ2-1; 14 bases align to TRBD2. The CDR3 has 16 residues. The V gene's germline CDR1 is SGHAT and CDR2 FQNNGV. V was clipped by 5 bases and J by 8 bases; unmatched bases: 8.

This clonotype was counted many times. The rearrangement links TRBV6-5 to TRBJ1-6; tentative D call: TRBD1 (5 bases). Germline V gene data show CDR1 as MNHEY and CDR2 as SVGAGI. The V and J ends lost 6 bases and 1 base respectively, with 10 bases between them. CDR3 size: 15 residues. CDR3 bases: TGTGCCAGCAGCCGGGGGGGGTCCTATAATTCACCCCTCCACTTT. This codes for CASSRGGSYNSPLHF.